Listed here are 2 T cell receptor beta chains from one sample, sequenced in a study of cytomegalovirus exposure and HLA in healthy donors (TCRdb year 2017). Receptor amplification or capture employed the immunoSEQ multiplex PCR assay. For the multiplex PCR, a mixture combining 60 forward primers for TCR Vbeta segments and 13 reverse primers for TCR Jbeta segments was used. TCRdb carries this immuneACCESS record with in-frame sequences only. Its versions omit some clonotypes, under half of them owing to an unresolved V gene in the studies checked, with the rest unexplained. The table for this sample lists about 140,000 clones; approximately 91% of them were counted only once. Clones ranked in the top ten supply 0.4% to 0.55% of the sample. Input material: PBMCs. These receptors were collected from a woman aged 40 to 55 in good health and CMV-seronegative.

The CDR3 reads CASSIQPTVETEAFF. The CDR3 region has the DNA TGCGCCAGCAGCATACAACCGACAGTCGAGACTGAAGCTTTCTTT. V gene TRBV5-1 combines with J gene TRBJ1-1; D is possibly TRBD1 (5 bases). Germline-derived CDR1 and CDR2 are SGHRS and YFSETQ. This CDR3 region has 15 residues. Trimming removed 4 bases at V and 5 bases at J, with 18 bases between.

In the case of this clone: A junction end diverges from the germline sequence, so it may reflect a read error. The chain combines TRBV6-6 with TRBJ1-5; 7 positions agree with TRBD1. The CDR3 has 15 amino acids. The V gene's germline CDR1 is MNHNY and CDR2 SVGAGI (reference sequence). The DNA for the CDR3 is TGTGCCAGCAGACTAGACAGGGCGGGTGTTCAGCCCCAGAATTTT. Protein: CASRLDRAGVQPQNF.